These 13 T cell receptor beta chains share one sample of origin, sequenced in a study of blood T cell repertoires in COVID-19 (TCRdb year 2020). The method was the immunoSEQ multiplex PCR assay. Not all clones reach the TCRdb copy of this immuneACCESS table, which keeps in-frame sequences only. Checked studies attribute under half of the gap to unresolved V genes and leave the rest unexplained. This sample comprises about 140,000 clones, about 80% of them detected only once. The ten biggest clones cover 1.6% of the sample. The sequencing sample was made of peripheral blood. These receptor sequences come from a human donor in a cohort sampled during active COVID-19.

The chain employs TRBV5-4 and TRBJ2-1, with TRBD1 identical over 9 bases. Trimming removed 0 bases from V and 3 bases from J; junction bases left unmatched: 1. Germline loops: CDR1 SGHNT, CDR2 YYREEE (reference sequence). This CDR3 has 15 residues. The CDR3 sequence is CASSLEGQGYNEQFF. The CDR3 coding sequence is TGTGCCAGCAGCTTGGAGGGACAGGGCTACAATGAGCAGTTCTTC.

The genes are TRBV6-5 and TRBJ1-1; tentative D call: TRBD1 (5 bases). This CDR3 is built from 14 residues. The germline V and J ends were trimmed by 6 bases and 4 bases, with 15 bases remaining between them. Germline V gene lookup returns CDR1 MNHEY and CDR2 SVGAGI. The CDR3 here is CASSKFGGGTEAFF. CDR3 sequence (DNA): TGTGCCAGCAGCAAATTCGGGGGGGGCACTGAAGCTTTCTTT.

The chain combines TRBV5-1 with TRBJ2-1, with TRBD1 identical over 8 bases. The CDR3 contains 15 residues. V shed 6 bases and J 3 bases; nucleotides not matched to a gene: 8. Germline V CDR1 and CDR2: SGHRS, YFSETQ. The CDR3 DNA follows: TGCGCCAGCACCGAGGACAGGGCCCTCTACAATGAGCAGTTCTTC. Translating gives CASTEDRALYNEQFF.

This chain joins TRBV10-3 and TRBJ2-3; 7 nucleotides match TRBD1. CDR1 is ENHRY, CDR2 SYGVKD, per germline. This CDR3 has 15 amino acids. V trimming: 8 bases; J trimming: 2 bases; junction bases outside the gene matches: 10. The CDR3 loop is CAIEATGRPTDTQYF. CDR3 sequence (DNA): TGTGCCATCGAAGCGACAGGGAGACCCACAGATACGCAGTATTTT.

The chain recombines TRBV27 with TRBJ2-1; 7 nucleotides match TRBD2. This CDR3 has 16 amino acids. The junction had 13 bases not matched to a gene; V was cut back by 4 bases and J by 7 bases. Per the germline V gene, CDR1 is MNHEY and CDR2 is SMNVEV (reference sequence). The chain's CDR3 is CASSSLGAGDRNEQFF. CDR3 nucleotides: TGTGCCAGCAGTTCCCTTGGGGCGGGAGATAGGAATGAGCAGTTCTTC.

This clone has just one count. The chain recombines TRBV9 with TRBJ1-1; 7 bases map to TRBD1. This CDR3 is built from 16 residues. Germline loops: CDR1 SGDLS, CDR2 YYNGEE. V shed 3 bases, J shed 4 bases, and the junction held 12 bases outside the gene matches. This CDR3 reads CASSAQGIGPGTEAFF. The CDR3 coding sequence is TGTGCCAGCAGCGCACAGGGGATTGGGCCGGGCACTGAAGCTTTCTTT.

In its sample, this clone was seen a few times. CDR3 coding DNA: TGCGCCAGCAGTCACCCCAGGACAGGGGGATCCTACGAGCAGTACTTC. It is translated as CASSHPRTGGSYEQYF. The chain has TRBV10-1 and TRBJ2-7; TRBD1 matches at 10 bases. The CDR3 runs to 16 residues. J was trimmed by 1 base and V by 5 bases; bases with no gene match: 8. CDR1 WNHNN and CDR2 SYGVQD come from the germline V gene (reference sequence).

This chain links TRBV19 with TRBJ1-5, with TRBD1 matching 9 bases. V lost 5 bases to trimming and J lost 3 bases; unmatched junction nucleotides: 8. Germline lookup yields CDR1 LNHDA and CDR2 SQIVND (reference sequence). There are 16 residues in the CDR3. CDR3 in amino acids: CASSPDRGEPNQPQHF. The DNA of the CDR3 is TGTGCCAGTAGTCCGGACAGGGGCGAGCCCAATCAGCCCCAGCATTTT.

This clone has a handful of counts. The J gene is TRBJ2-5, the V gene TRBV18; D possibly corresponds to TRBD2 (5 bases). Trimming took off 2 bases at V and 5 bases at J, with 12 bases between the two ends. The germline gives CDR1 KGHSH, CDR2 LQKENI. The length of the CDR3 is 14 residues. In nucleotides, the CDR3 is TGTGCCAGCTCACCATCCGGGGTTACGGAGACCCAGTACTTC. It is translated as CASSPSGVTETQYF.

The chain joins TRBV6-5 to TRBJ1-1; D unresolved. This CDR3 comprises 15 residues. The germline V and J ends were trimmed by 2 bases and 0 bases, with 10 bases remaining between them. Germline loops: CDR1 MNHEY, CDR2 SVGAGI. CDR3 loop: CASSYAGWVNTEAFF. The CDR3 nucleotides read TGTGCCAGCAGTTACGCGGGGTGGGTGAACACTGAAGCTTTCTTT.

The gene calls are TRBV4-3 and TRBJ1-1, with D unclear. Trimming took 1 base from V and 4 from J, leaving 13 bases between them. Germline lookup yields CDR1 LGHNA and CDR2 YSLEER. This CDR3 is built from 15 residues. CDR3 bases: TGCGCCAGCAGCCAAGGCCCGAGGGTGGGCACTGAAGCTTTCTTT. Its protein product is CASSQGPRVGTEAFF.

The chain uses TRBV7-2 and TRBJ2-1, with D unresolved. V was cut by 5 bases and J by 0 bases, with 17 bases left in between. The CDR3 has 17 residues. Germline V gene data show CDR1 as SGHTA and CDR2 as FQGNSA. CDR3 nucleotides: TGTGCCAGCAGCCCCTATTTTGGGCAGAGCTCCTACAATGAGCAGTTCTTC. This codes for CASSPYFGQSSYNEQFF.

The DNA for the CDR3 is TGTGCCAGTAGTCTCATGGGACTAGCGGGCACAGATACGCAGTATTTT. It translates to CASSLMGLAGTDTQYF. The chain combines TRBV19 with TRBJ2-3; 11 bases map to TRBD2. The CDR3 has 16 residues. Germline CDR1 LNHDA, CDR2 SQIVND (reference sequence). V lost 5 bases and J lost 1; bases outside the gene matches: 5.